The 29 T cell receptor beta chains listed next were all sequenced from one sample in a study of blood T cell repertoires in COVID-19. TCRdb's copy holds only in-frame clones and misses some; the assay was immunoSEQ multiplex PCR. This table holds 70,000 or so clones, over 70% found once. The sample was peripheral blood. The receptors here all came from a man aged 60 to 75 with acute or convalescent COVID-19.

V and J are TRBV2 and TRBJ2-7; tentative D call: TRBD1 (5 bases). Germline CDR1 SNHLY, CDR2 FYNNEI. The CDR3 spans 12 residues. Trimming removed 7 bases from V and 0 bases from J, with 7 bases in between. The CDR3 region is CASNQGSYEQYF. Here the CDR3 DNA reads TGTGCCAGCAACCAGGGCTCCTACGAGCAGTACTTC.

This clone rates as medium-sized. This chain connects TRBV30 to TRBJ2-7; D unclear. Germline V gene lookup returns CDR1 GTSNPN and CDR2 SVGIG (reference sequence). Trimming cost V 3 bases and J 2 bases, with 17 bases left between them. The CDR3 contains 15 residues. CDR3: CAWRLGSTNPYEQYF. The CDR3 nucleotides read TGTGCCTGGAGGTTGGGCAGCACCAACCCCTACGAGCAGTACTTC.

This clone was counted a few times. This chain links TRBV30 with TRBJ1-6; D is possibly TRBD1 (6 bases). Trimming removed 4 bases from V and 6 bases from J, with 13 bases in between. CDR1 GTSNPN and CDR2 SVGIG come from the germline V gene (reference sequence). The CDR3 spans 14 residues. The CDR3 region has the DNA TGTGCCTGGACGGGGGGCCGGAGTAATTCACCCCTCCACTTT. It encodes CAWTGGRSNSPLHF.

V and J are TRBV10-1 and TRBJ1-1; D gene uncertain. The germline V and J ends were trimmed by 4 bases and 0 bases, with 6 bases remaining between them. In germline, CDR1 is WNHNN, CDR2 SYGVQD (reference sequence). This CDR3 spans 13 amino acids. The CDR3 coding sequence is TGCGCCAGCAGTGCGGGAGTGAACACTGAAGCTTTCTTT. Translation: CASSAGVNTEAFF.

The CDR3: CATSRSGYSNQPQHF. CDR3 in DNA: TGTGCCACCAGCAGATCGGGTTATAGCAATCAGCCCCAGCATTTT. The V and J genes are TRBV15 and TRBJ1-5, with D uncertain. V was pared by 2 bases and J by 0 bases, with 8 bases between. The length of the CDR3 is 15 residues. Germline V CDR1 and CDR2: LNHNV, YYDKDF (reference sequence).

The chain couples TRBV3-1 (or the pseudogene TRBV3-2) to TRBJ2-5; 10 bases agree with TRBD1. This CDR3 contains 16 residues. Per the germline V gene, CDR1 is LGHDT and CDR2 is YNNKEL (reference sequence). The J segment lost 2 bases and the V segment lost 0 bases, leaving 3 bases of the junction unmatched. The CDR3 DNA follows: TGTGCCAGCAGCCAAGATAGGGACAGGGGTCAAGAGACCCAGTACTTC. This gives the protein CASSQDRDRGQETQYF.

This rearrangement joins TRBV6-2 or TRBV6-3 to TRBJ2-2, with TRBD1 as a possible D gene (6 bases). Trimming removed 0 bases at V and 4 bases at J, with 9 bases between. The CDR3 covers 15 residues. Germline loops: CDR1 MNHEY, CDR2 SVGEGT. In DNA, the CDR3 is TGTGCCAGCAGTTACTCGAGAGGGGGCACCGGGGAGCTGTTTTTT. Amino acids: CASSYSRGGTGELFF.

V usage is TRBV9 and J usage is TRBJ1-1, with D maybe TRBD1 (5 bases). From germline, CDR1 is SGDLS and CDR2 YYNGEE. There are 15 residues in the CDR3. V was clipped by 0 bases and J by 4 bases, with 13 bases between them. CDR3 region: CASSVAPGGVTEAFF. The CDR3 coding sequence is TGTGCCAGCAGCGTAGCACCTGGAGGGGTCACTGAAGCTTTCTTT.

V usage is TRBV3-1 (or the pseudogene TRBV3-2) and J usage is TRBJ1-1, with 12 bases that match TRBD1. Germline CDR1 is LGHDT and CDR2 is YNNKEL (reference sequence). The CDR3 runs 16 residues. With V trimmed by 5 bases and J by 0 bases, 4 bases remained unmatched. The CDR3 loop is CASSVGQGAMNTEAFF. In DNA form, the CDR3 reads TGTGCCAGCAGCGTGGGACAGGGGGCTATGAACACTGAAGCTTTCTTT.

The rearrangement uses TRBV5-5 and TRBJ1-2; TRBD1 matches at 8 bases. V lost 6 bases to trimming and J lost 4 bases; unmatched junction nucleotides: 11. Germline CDR1 and CDR2: SGHKS and YYEKEE (reference sequence). The CDR3 sequence is 15 residues long. CDR3 region: CASTSRTGPSYGYTF. CDR3 nucleotides: TGTGCCAGCACCTCTCGGACAGGGCCAAGCTATGGCTACACCTTC.

This chain uses TRBV5-1 with TRBJ2-5; 9 bases match TRBD2. CDR3 length: 14 residues. Per germline, CDR1 SGHRS and CDR2 YFSETQ. The trim removed 4 bases at V and 2 bases at J, leaving 3 bases unmatched. The CDR3, as DNA: TGCGCCAGCAGCGCGACTAGCGGTCAAGAGACCCAGTACTTC. Its translation is CASSATSGQETQYF.

This chain connects TRBV12-3 or TRBV12-4 to TRBJ2-3; D gene unclear. The V and J ends lost 6 bases and 6 bases respectively, with 13 bases between them. CDR3 length: 13 amino acids. CDR3 sequence (DNA): TGTGCCAGCAGGGTCCCAAATGCGGATACGCAGTATTTT. Translating it yields CASRVPNADTQYF.

The chain has TRBV27 and TRBJ1-2; 9 nucleotides agree with TRBD1. Germline loops: CDR1 MNHEY, CDR2 SMNVEV (reference sequence). The CDR3 is 17 amino acids. Unmatched junction bases numbered 17, after V lost 5 bases and J lost 7 bases. CDR3 sequence (DNA): TGTGCCAGCAGTCCTACCGGGACAGGGTATGATTCGGGTGGCTACACCTTC. This encodes CASSPTGTGYDSGGYTF.

The CDR3 DNA reads TGTGCCAGCAGCTTAGCACAGGGTGGGTTTGAAGCTTTCTTT. Amino acid sequence: CASSLAQGGFEAFF. The chain couples TRBV11-2 to TRBJ1-1, with a possible D match to TRBD1 (6 bases). The CDR3 spans 14 residues. V was trimmed by 1 base and J by 7 bases, leaving 13 bases between them. The V gene's germline CDR1 is SGHAT and CDR2 FQNNGV.

V and J are TRBV27 and TRBJ2-3, with TRBD2 matching over 9 bases. Germline CDR1 MNHEY, CDR2 SMNVEV (reference sequence). CDR3 length equals 16 residues. Germline trimming cut 6 bases from V and 2 bases from J; bases unmatched to any gene: 9. CDR3 nucleotides: TGTGCCAGCAGCATAAGACTAGCGGAGTACACAGATACGCAGTATTTT. Its protein product is CASSIRLAEYTDTQYF.

This chain links TRBV21-1 with TRBJ2-4; the table calls TRBD2, which could not be checked here. TRBV21-1 is a documented pseudogene. The CDR3 runs to 18 residues. The CDR3 loop is CASSKICTGNKAKNIQYF. The CDR3 DNA reads as TGTGCCAGCAGCAAAATCTGTACGGGGAATAAGGCCAAAAACATTCAGTACTTC.

This clone was observed once. The chain combines TRBV2 with TRBJ2-1; D possibly corresponds to TRBD2 (6 bases). Germline loops: CDR1 SNHLY, CDR2 FYNNEI. The CDR3 spans 15 residues. V lost 2 bases to trimming and J lost 6 bases, with 14 bases between them. CDR3 amino acids: CASSELGGQLNEQFF. CDR3 nucleotide sequence: TGTGCCAGCAGTGAACTGGGAGGACAACTCAATGAGCAGTTCTTC.

The V call is TRBV9, the J call TRBJ1-2; D perhaps matches TRBD1 (6 bases). The CDR3 extends over 12 amino acids. CDR1 is SGDLS and CDR2 is YYNGEE in the germline V gene. Trimming left V 1 base short and J 10 bases short, with 11 bases between. For the CDR3, the DNA is TGTGCCAGCAGCGTAATACAGGGACACTACACCTTC. The encoded protein is CASSVIQGHYTF. The complete variable domain, with remaining parts taken from reference TRBV9 and TRBJ1-2, reads DSGVTQTPKHLITATGQRVTLRCSPRSGDLSVYWYQQSLDQGLQFLIQYYNGEERAKGNILERFSAQQFPDLHSELNLSSLELGDSALYFCASSVIQGHYTFGSGTRLTVV.

The chain joins TRBV7-2 to TRBJ2-2; D is uncertain. V was cut by 4 bases and J by 2 bases, with 5 bases left in between. Per germline, CDR1 SGHTA and CDR2 FQGNSA. This CDR3 has 13 amino acids. Here the CDR3 reads CASSYPNTGELFF. The CDR3 coding sequence is TGTGCCAGCAGCTATCCTAACACCGGGGAGCTGTTTTTT.

In its sample, this clone was seen many times. In the same sample, other DNA sequences code for this CDR3. The chain combines TRBV7-6 with TRBJ1-5, with 7 bases fitting TRBD1. V shed 5 bases and J 2 bases; nucleotides not matched to a gene: 3. CDR1 SGHVS and CDR2 FNYEAQ come from the germline V gene. This CDR3 region has 14 residues. CDR3 DNA sequence: TGTGCCAGCAGCCCCACAGGGGGCAATCAGCCCCAGCATTTT. Protein product: CASSPTGGNQPQHF.

This chain connects TRBV6-2 or TRBV6-3 to TRBJ1-4; D unresolved. Per the germline V gene, CDR1 is MNHEY and CDR2 is SVGEGT. This CDR3 spans 15 amino acids. V dropped 6 bases and J dropped 0 bases, with 11 bases sitting between them. The CDR3 DNA is TGTGCCAGCAGCCTGCCAAGAGCAACTAATGAAAAACTGTTTTTT. Protein sequence: CASSLPRATNEKLFF.

Regarding this clone: This CDR3 is also generated by other DNA sequences in the sample. This rearrangement joins TRBV4-3 to TRBJ1-2, with D possibly matching TRBD1 (5 bases). Germline-derived CDR1 and CDR2 are LGHNA and YSLEER. The length of the CDR3 is 16 residues. Between the trimmed V and J ends, which lost 1 base and 0 bases, there was a span of 12 bases. The CDR3 loop is CASSQVATAANYGYTF. CDR3 DNA sequence: TGCGCCAGCAGCCAAGTGGCGACAGCTGCTAACTATGGCTACACCTTC.

This chain joins TRBV6-5 and TRBJ2-1; D is ambiguous. The CDR3 spans 12 residues. V lost 3 bases to trimming and J lost 7 bases, with 7 bases between them. Per the germline V gene, CDR1 is MNHEY and CDR2 is SVGAGI. The CDR3 sequence: CASSYYGNEQFF. CDR3 coding DNA: TGTGCCAGCAGTTATTACGGGAATGAGCAGTTCTTC.

The J gene is TRBJ1-2, the V gene TRBV3-1 (or the pseudogene TRBV3-2); possibly TRBD1 for D (5 bases). CDR3 length: 14 residues. The V gene's germline CDR1 is LGHDT and CDR2 YNNKEL (reference sequence). V lost 0 bases and J 7 bases, leaving 12 bases between the germline ends. CDR3 in amino acids: CASSQEGRASGYTF. CDR3 sequence (DNA): TGTGCCAGCAGCCAAGAGGGCAGGGCAAGTGGCTACACCTTC.

Details on this clone: Sequence at one end of the junction differs from germline and may be a read error. The rearrangement uses TRBV7-7 and TRBJ2-5, with TRBD1 matching 8 bases. Germline V CDR1 and CDR2: SSHAT, FNYEAQ (reference sequence). The CDR3 length is 13 residues. The CDR3: CASSRDRQETQYF. Written as DNA, the CDR3 is TGTGCTAGCAGCCGGGACAGGCAAGAGACCCAGTACTTC.

CDR3 nucleotide sequence: TGTGCCAGCAGCTTCGGAGTCCAAGAGACCCAGTACTTC. It yields the protein CASSFGVQETQYF. This chain connects TRBV11-2 to TRBJ2-5; D gene ambiguous. Trimming left V 3 bases short and J 1 base short, with 6 bases between. CDR1 and CDR2 from the germline V gene are SGHAT and FQNNGV. This CDR3 contains 13 residues.

The V gene is TRBV6-5, the J gene TRBJ1-5; 7 bases fit TRBD1. Germline values: CDR1 MNHEY, CDR2 SVGAGI. The CDR3 runs to 16 residues. Trimming removed 2 bases from V and 0 bases from J; junction bases left unmatched: 4. This CDR3 is CASSYTGTDSNQPQHF. For the CDR3, the DNA is TGTGCCAGCAGTTACACCGGGACAGATAGCAATCAGCCCCAGCATTTT.

This clone was seen only once. J is TRBJ2-1 and V is TRBV7-2; a weak D match, TRBD1 (5 bases). Per germline, CDR1 SGHTA and CDR2 FQGNSA. V was trimmed by 0 bases and J by 7 bases, leaving 10 bases between them. The CDR3 contains 14 residues. The DNA for the CDR3 is TGTGCCAGCAGCTTAGCCACGACAGTTAATGAGCAGTTCTTC. It translates to CASSLATTVNEQFF. The full variable domain, rest sourced from reference TRBV7-2 and TRBJ2-1, is GAGVSQSPSNKVTEKGKDVELRCDPISGHTALYWYRQSLGQGLEFLIYFQGNSAPDKSGLPSDRFSAERTGGSVSTLTIQRTQQEDSAVYLCASSLATTVNEQFFGPGTRLTVL.

The chain uses TRBV19 and TRBJ2-1; 9 positions agree with TRBD1. Germline V CDR1 and CDR2: LNHDA, SQIVND (reference sequence). V trimming: 7 bases; J trimming: 7 bases; junction bases outside the gene matches: 8. The length of the CDR3 is 14 residues. The CDR3 bases are TGTGCCAGTAAAACCGGGACAGGGAGAAATGAGCAGTTCTTC. Residues: CASKTGTGRNEQFF.